The present entry profiles one T cell receptor beta chain with its context. Its matching antigen is unknown. The protocol was immunoSEQ multiplex PCR, while the TCRdb copy is restricted to in-frame clones and leaves out a portion. The sample consists of approximately 110,000 clones, around 92% of them appearing once. The source of the sample is a study of T cell responses to AZD1222 COVID-19 vaccine. Findings and caveats of the study: Baseline serostatus was positive in only 5 to 7 AZD1222 recipients.

In germline, CDR1 is LNHNV, CDR2 YYDKDF (reference sequence). Between the trimmed V and J ends, which lost 0 bases and 6 bases, there was a span of 6 bases. This CDR3 spans 12 amino acids. The V call is TRBV15, the J call TRBJ2-7; D is unresolved. This TCR was recovered from an adult in good health. The source material was peripheral blood, sampled on day 0 of AZD1222 vaccination. Here the CDR3 DNA reads TGTGCCACCAGCAGAGAGGAAGGCGAGCAGTACTTC. Protein: CATSREEGEQYF.